This TCR beta chain was sequenced for a study of cytomegalovirus exposure and HLA in healthy donors (dated by TCRdb to 2016 to 2017). Notes on the research overall: In an earlier analysis of approximately 640 of the donors, 250 to 350 Gb of sequence data and some 120 million unique TCR beta sequences from about 190 million T cells were reported. An early release that covered some 630 HLA-typed donors contained around 330 gigabases of sequencing data and tens of millions of unique TCR sequences. Of the roughly 400 genotyped donors, 75% to 85% were placed in the genetic ancestry cluster associated with self-reported Caucasian donors. The aim of the study was to test whether cataloging public T cell receptors could identify signatures of past pathogen exposure. The study used immunosequencing to profile the T cell repertoires of more than 650 subjects and linked those repertoires to cytomegalovirus serostatus. A separate validation cohort of some 130 different subjects was used in addition to the 666-subject first cohort. High-throughput TCR immunosequencing, statistical association of individual TCRs with disease status, and machine learning were combined to predict cytomegalovirus infection status. A later analysis re-analyzed previously published TCR beta repertoires from about 730 donors and added high-resolution HLA genotyping to study TCR occurrence patterns. Rather than using new phenotypic data, the later analysis identified candidate immune exposures from TCR beta sequences and from how often those sequences occurred across donors. An earlier analysis of approximately 500 of the donors applied high-throughput TCR beta sequencing to assess whether each TCR beta V gene segment acted as functional or pseudogenic. Donor age, sex, ethnicity and CMV serostatus were compiled together with the repertoire data. In a later genetic analysis, genome-wide SNP genotypes for about 55% of the 666 donors were used, and that subset was treated as a discovery cohort. All discovery cohort repertoires had been generated using a single sequencing platform. Class I and class II HLA loci were covered by the typing at four-digit resolution. The number of typed donors differed by locus: about 629-640 for A, B, C, DRB1 and DQB1; approximately 530 for DQA1; about 600 for DPA1; and roughly 490 for DPB1. Because of strong linkage in the cohort, five DR-DQ haplotypes were treated as single units for association and clustering. On average, around 240,000 unique TCR beta nucleotide sequences were sequenced per donor among fewer than 500 genotyped donors of the cohort, with roughly 18% of those sequences being non-productive. Beyond this particular receptor, the publication reports: In a later genetic analysis, fewer N-insertions in productive TCRs were reported among donors in an Asian-associated ancestry cluster than the roughly 700-donor mean. When HLA alleles, especially DR and DQ, strongly co-occurred, TCR associations were difficult to assign to individual alleles. In this cohort, only TCR beta chains were sequenced, and detectable features were limited by the absence of alpha or paired-chain data. A further reported finding was that TCR beta sequences accurately predicted the HLA-A and HLA-B alleles for most subjects in the first cohort. HLA typing was unavailable for some donors at each locus, so association tests used only the typed subset. Some IMGT-functional V segments, including TRBV6-2 and TRBV6-3, could not be distinguished by the 87-base-pair reads and were therefore excluded. In a later genetic analysis, a missense DCLRE1C variant was associated with V-gene and J-gene trimming of TCR beta chains, and the association was replicated in an independent cohort. At a false discovery rate of 0.05, a later analysis linked 15,000 to 20,000 TCR beta sequences to specific HLA alleles. According to a later analysis, TCR association rates differed among HLA loci, with DRB1 alleles showing the most associated TCRs and HLA-C alleles showing the fewest. A later analysis reported that several top co-occurrence clusters appeared linked to parvovirus B19, influenza, CMV and Epstein-Barr virus. An earlier analysis of approximately 590 of the donors showed that most TCR beta V segments appeared in productive rearrangements either about 87% or about 30% of the time, which broadly matched IMGT annotations. The study gave a list of roughly 150 TCR beta chains associated with cytomegalovirus. The earlier analysis of some 560 of the donors excluded roughly 17 rarely observed V segments, including chromosome 9 orphons, because counts were too low. A later analysis found that HLA-associated TCR beta chains were more clonally expanded and had lower generation probabilities than equally common non-associated chains. In vitro tests confirmed that a few of the cytomegalovirus-associated TCR beta chains recognize cytomegalovirus antigens. The presence/absence analyses assumed that sequencing depth was roughly uniform across donors, and that assumption may not be true. While some public TCRs were present in many individuals, most TCR sequences turned up only very rarely across donors. Most CMV-associated TCR beta chains appeared to be HLA-restricted in a later analysis, and the HLA associations seemed to be driven largely by CMV exposure. Cytomegalovirus status was reported to be diagnosed by the classifier with high specificity and sensitivity in both the original and validation cohorts. A cluster of highly shared sequence variants was judged likely to represent a technical artifact of the sequencing pipeline. Correlated functional status among segregating V segments might reflect linkage disequilibrium, but an unknown experimental factor could not be ruled out. The authors suggested that the approach could potentially be generalized to other disease states and immunological phenotypes. For the cohort, immune exposure information was limited to CMV serostatus.

The cohort was made up of hundreds of healthy bone marrow donors. All cohort members were sampled while nominally healthy, although unrecorded immune exposures were likely present. The donor was CMV seronegative and was included in the group of several hundred seronegative cohort members. A peripheral blood sample was collected from each donor, and TCR beta sequencing was performed on peripheral blood mononuclear cells. Genomic DNA was extracted from the blood cell samples with the Qiagen DNeasy Blood Extraction Kit. Sequences LNHDA (CDR1) and SQIVND (CDR2) are obtained from the germline V gene (reference sequence). CDR3 length: 12 amino acids, cysteine to phenylalanine. The only DNA kept is the CDR3, 36 bases in frame from the first base. Trimming accounts for 5 bases at V and 8 bases at J, while the number of junction bases matched to no gene is 3. On this clone: Its antigen has not been determined. Per-nucleotide qualities are absent, and no much larger clonotype sits a single base away.

Libraries were prepared through the immunoSEQ multiplex PCR assay. A mixture of 60 forward primers for TCR Vbeta segments and 13 reverse primers for TCR Jbeta segments was used in the multiplex PCR. Amplification of the CDR3 region of rearranged TCR beta genes was performed with a multiplex PCR assay on genomic DNA. Amplified TCR beta libraries were sequenced as 87-base-pair reads on the Illumina HiSeq System. Per the authors' processing: A later analysis tallied 80 million to 95 million unique TCR beta chains across the 660 or so repertoires, and 10 million to 11 million of those chains were shared by two or more donors. A nearest-neighbor algorithm error-corrected the raw reads and collapsed the reads into unique sequences, merging closely related sequences to remove PCR and sequencing errors. Alignment of CDR3 sequences to IMGT reference sequences was used to assign V, D and J gene segments. For a sequence to be retained, a match of at least six nucleotides to both a V gene segment and a J gene segment was required. Rearrangements were classified as productive when the CDR3 lacked stop codons and remained in frame with V and J, and all other rearrangements were classified as non-productive. CDR3 was defined by IMGT convention, running from the second conserved V-encoded cysteine to the conserved J-encoded phenylalanine. Sequences without an unambiguous match to a single V gene segment were excluded from the earlier analysis of about 630 of the donors. An earlier analysis of a few hundred of the donors called V segments functional above 56.7% productive rearrangements and segregating when the between-donor standard deviation exceeded 5%. A statistical classification framework was developed to diagnose cytomegalovirus status using the catalog of TCR beta chain sequences. In a later analysis, V and J genes were assigned by comparing TCR nucleotide sequences against IMGT/GENE-DB human TR gene sequences. In a later analysis, CDR3 sequences and most-parsimonious VDJ recombination scenarios were assigned using the TCRdist pipeline. In a later analysis, each TCR beta chain was defined by its CDR3 amino acid sequence together with its V-gene family, and reads lacking a unique V-gene family were excluded. In a later analysis, approximately 640 highly shared, low-generation-probability nucleotide sequences were removed to address suspected cross-contamination and a sequencing artifact. A later analysis calculated a clonal expansion index for each public chain from normalized within-repertoire ranks of inferred template counts. Generation probabilities in a later analysis came from a VDJ recombination model fitted to out-of-frame rearrangements, and those results were checked against IGoR. In a later analysis, hypergeometric tests were used to score TCR-TCR, TCR-HLA and TCR-CMV co-occurrence, with a repertoire-size bias correction applied to TCR pairs. A later analysis estimated false discovery rates by permuting HLA or CMV assignments 20 times. In a later analysis, co-occurring TCRs were grouped using DBSCAN, and TCRdist sequence similarity was added for clustering within HLA-allele-positive subsets. Repertoires with fewer than 30,000 or more than 120,000 public chains were left out of co-occurrence clustering, as were five repertoires with anomalous nucleotide sharing. Sourced from immuneACCESS, this table was stored by TCRdb with only in-frame sequences that have V and J called. A share of the clones is absent; for the studies checked, an unresolved V gene accounts for under half, and the remainder has no known explanation. That table gives V, J and clone size, and the DNA gave D and trimming. Here the sample has around 200,000 clones; about 83% occur a single time. The ten largest clones represent 1.1% to 1.5% of the sample.

This clonotype was obtained from a girl between 5 and 17 years old in good health and CMV-seronegative. The source material was PBMCs. The chain joins TRBV19 to TRBJ1-2, and 9 junction bases match TRBD1. The CDR3 region reads CASSYRGQGYTF. The DNA reads TGTGCCAGTAGTTACAGGGGGCAGGGCTACACCTTC. The variable domain in full, with residues beyond the CDR3 obtained from the reference TRBV19 and TRBJ1-2 genes, is DGGITQSPKYLFRKEGQNVTLSCEQNLNHDAMYWYRQDPGQGLRLIYYSQIVNDFQKGDIAEGYSVSREKKESFPLTVTSAQKNPTAFYLCASSYRGQGYTFGSGTRLTVV.